These 6 T cell receptor beta chains were all obtained from the same sample, sequenced in a study of T cell responses to AZD1222 COVID-19 vaccine. TCRdb keeps only in-frame clones here, not all; method: immunoSEQ multiplex PCR. The repertoire includes 150,000 or so clones, 88% of them detected once, and 3% to 4% sits in the top ten. The starting material was peripheral blood, obtained on day 0 of MenACWY control vaccination. Receptors were obtained from an adult in good health.

V and J are TRBV5-1 and TRBJ1-4; 8 positions agree with TRBD1. The CDR3 sequence is 15 residues long. Germline-derived CDR1 and CDR2 are SGHRS and YFSETQ. Losses at the gene ends were 1 base for V and 8 bases for J; bases not matched to a gene: 7. The CDR3 region is CASSLSGQGGEKLFF. The CDR3 bases are TGCGCCAGCAGCTTGAGCGGACAGGGAGGCGAAAAACTGTTTTTT.

This clone appeared a few times. The chain recombines TRBV6-1 with TRBJ2-5, with TRBD1 matching 7 bases. The CDR3 contains 14 residues. Germline CDR1 reads MNHNS; CDR2 reads SASEGT. Trimming at V came to 3 bases and at J to 4 bases, leaving 5 bases not matched to a gene. The CDR3 DNA follows: TGTGCCAGCAGTGACATAGGGGGCGCAGAGACCCAGTACTTC. This translates into CASSDIGGAETQYF.

This chain joins TRBV27 and TRBJ1-1; no definite D call. From germline, CDR1 is MNHEY and CDR2 SMNVEV (reference sequence). V was shortened by 3 bases and J by 0 bases, with 5 bases between the two germline ends. This CDR3 spans 13 amino acids. The CDR3 DNA is TGTGCCAGCAGTTTGTTGGTGAACACTGAAGCTTTCTTT. Translated, it gives CASSLLVNTEAFF.

This chain joins TRBV5-1 and TRBJ1-5, with a weak D call TRBD1 (6 bases). The CDR3 sequence is 18 residues long. V was clipped by 4 bases and J by 2 bases, with 22 bases between them. From germline, CDR1 is SGHRS and CDR2 YFSETQ. Here the CDR3 reads CASSPTPGGPFGNQPQHF. The CDR3 DNA is TGCGCCAGCAGCCCCACCCCCGGGGGGCCTTTTGGCAATCAGCCCCAGCATTTT. The whole variable domain, filled in from reference TRBV5-1 and TRBJ1-5, reads KAGVTQTPRYLIKTRGQQVTLSCSPISGHRSVSWYQQTPGQGLQFLFEYFSETQRNKGNFPGRFSGRQFSNSRSEMNVSTLELGDSALYLCASSPTPGGPFGNQPQHFGDGTRLSIL.

V usage is TRBV7-3 and J usage is TRBJ2-7; D gene unclear. Trimming shortened V by 0 bases and J by 8 bases, and 14 bases separated the two germline ends. Germline V gene sequence: CDR1 SGHTA, CDR2 FQGTGA. CDR3 length equals 14 residues. CDR3 sequence: CASSLTGPSRQQYF. CDR3 DNA sequence: TGTGCCAGCAGCTTAACGGGCCCCTCTCGCCAGCAGTACTTC.

The chain links TRBV7-2 to TRBJ2-2; D is perhaps TRBD2 (5 bases). In germline, CDR1 is SGHTA, CDR2 FQGNSA. The CDR3 contains 17 residues. Trimming shortened V by 8 bases and J by 0 bases, and 19 bases separated the two germline ends. The CDR3 sequence: CASSPEASFANTGELFF. In DNA form, the CDR3 reads TGTGCCAGCTCCCCGGAGGCCAGCTTCGCGAACACCGGGGAGCTGTTTTTT.